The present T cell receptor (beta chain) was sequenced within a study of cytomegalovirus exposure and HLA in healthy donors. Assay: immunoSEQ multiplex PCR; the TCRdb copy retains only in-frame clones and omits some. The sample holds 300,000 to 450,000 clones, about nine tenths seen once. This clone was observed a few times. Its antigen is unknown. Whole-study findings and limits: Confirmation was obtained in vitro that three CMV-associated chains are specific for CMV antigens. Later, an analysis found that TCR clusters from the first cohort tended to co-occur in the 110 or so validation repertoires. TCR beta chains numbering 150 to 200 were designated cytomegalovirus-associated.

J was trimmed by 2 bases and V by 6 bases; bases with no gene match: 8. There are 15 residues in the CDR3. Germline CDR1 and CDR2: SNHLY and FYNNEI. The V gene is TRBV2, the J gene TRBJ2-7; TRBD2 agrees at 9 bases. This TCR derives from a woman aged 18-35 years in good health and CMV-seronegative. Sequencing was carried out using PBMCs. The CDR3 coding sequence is TGTGCCAGCAGGGCCGGGACTAGCTCGACCTACGAGCAGTACTTC. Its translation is CASRAGTSSTYEQYF.